A selection of T cell receptor beta chains follows, all from one sample in a study of T cell responses to AZD1222 COVID-19 vaccine. Using immunoSEQ multiplex PCR, the repertoire was profiled, and TCRdb retains in-frame clones only, with some absent. The repertoire holds roughly 150,000 clones, with 80% to 90% as singletons. This material consisted of peripheral blood, taken after recovery from COVID-19. These receptors all stem from an adult who had recovered from COVID-19. CDR3s include the opening cysteine and the closing phenylalanine or tryptophan. The order of the fields is D gene, V gene, CDR3 length, clone size, J gene, CDR3 DNA, CDR3 protein. The D gene is left open where the match is weak. The size field is filled for only some rows; it gives once, few, many or a size class.

d_gene: TRBD1
v_gene: TRBV7-9
len: 16
abundance: few
j_gene: TRBJ2-2
CDR3nt: TGTGCCAGCAGCTTTCCCGGGACAGCCGACACCGGGGAGCTGTTTTTT
CDR3aa: CASSFPGTADTGELFF

d_gene: .
v_gene: TRBV7-9
len: 17
abundance: .
j_gene: TRBJ2-2
CDR3nt: TGTGCCAGCACCAAGGTCCTGGGGGCGAGTAATACCGGGGAGCTGTTTTTT
CDR3aa: CASTKVLGASNTGELFF

d_gene: TRBD2
v_gene: TRBV4-2
len: 13
abundance: .
j_gene: TRBJ2-7
CDR3nt: TGTGCCAGCAGCCCAGAACTAGCGAGGGAGCAGTACTTC
CDR3aa: CASSPELAREQYF

d_gene: TRBD1
v_gene: TRBV7-9
len: 12
abundance: .
j_gene: TRBJ1-1
CDR3nt: TGTGCCAGCAGCCAGGGGGCCAGTGAAGCTTTCTTT
CDR3aa: CASSQGASEAFF

d_gene: .
v_gene: TRBV19
len: 12
abundance: .
j_gene: TRBJ1-6
CDR3nt: TGTGCCAGCTCAGGGTGGGATTCACCCCTCCACTTT
CDR3aa: CASSGWDSPLHF

d_gene: .
v_gene: TRBV20-1
len: 13
abundance: .
j_gene: TRBJ2-3
CDR3nt: TGCAGTCCTAGTCGGCGGGACACAGATACGCAGTATTTT
CDR3aa: CSPSRRDTDTQYF

d_gene: .
v_gene: TRBV28
len: 15
abundance: .
j_gene: TRBJ1-5
CDR3nt: TGTGCCAGCAGTGCCCCCCGACAGGCGCTTAAGCCCCAGCATTTT
CDR3aa: CASSAPRQALKPQHF

d_gene: TRBD1
v_gene: TRBV7-2
len: 16
abundance: .
j_gene: TRBJ2-7
CDR3nt: TGTGCCAGCAGCTTAGTTTCGACAGGGGGCACCTACGAGCAGTACTTC
CDR3aa: CASSLVSTGGTYEQYF

d_gene: TRBD1
v_gene: TRBV27
len: 15
abundance: .
j_gene: TRBJ2-7
CDR3nt: TGTGCCAGCAGTCTACGGACAGGGGTGACCTACGAGCAGTACTTC
CDR3aa: CASSLRTGVTYEQYF

d_gene: .
v_gene: TRBV15
len: 14
abundance: .
j_gene: TRBJ1-2
CDR3nt: TGTGCCACCAGCCCTGACAGTACCAGCTATGGCTACACCTTC
CDR3aa: CATSPDSTSYGYTF

d_gene: .
v_gene: TRBV6-6
len: 16
abundance: .
j_gene: TRBJ1-5
CDR3nt: TGTGCCAGCAGTTACTCGACAGGTTATAGCAATCAGCCCCAGCATTTT
CDR3aa: CASSYSTGYSNQPQHF